A selection of T cell receptor beta chains follows, all from one sample in a study of CD8+CD57+ T cells in acquired aplastic anemia. TCRdb reprocessed the reads with MiXCR, giving one entry per CDR3 protein. The sample includes just over 200,000 distinct CDR3 sequences, roughly 60% of them seen just once. The specimen sequenced was sorted CD4+, CD8+, or CD8+CD57+ T cells (not recorded which) from PBMCs. These TCRs come from a human donor with aplastic anemia. Both conserved end residues are part of each CDR3. A D gene is named only where the DNA matches it firmly. Size values are once, few and many counts, or a class for expanded clones, and some rows have none.

D gene | J gene | V gene | clone size | CDR3 protein | CDR3 DNA
. | TRBJ1-6 | TRBV6-1 | . | CASSIRQSSYNSPLHF | TGTGCCAGCAGTATTCGACAGAGCTCCTATAATTCACCCCTCCACTTT
. | TRBJ1-1 | TRBV20-1 | . | CSASRRSASGTEAFF | TGCAGTGCTTCTCGTAGAAGCGCTTCGGGCACTGAAGCTTTCTTT
. | TRBJ2-3 | TRBV11-3 | . | CASSLKASTDTQYF | TGTGCCAGCAGCTTAAAGGCCAGCACAGATACGCAGTATTTT
. | TRBJ1-2 | TRBV7-3 | many | CASSLLPGSGGGYTF | TGTGCCAGCAGCTTACTTCCCGGCAGTGGAGGTGGCTACACCTTC
. | TRBJ1-6 | TRBV2 | . | CASSGTWGSPLHF | TGTGCCAGCAGCGGGACATGGGGTTCACCCCTCCACTTT
TRBD1 | TRBJ1-6 | TRBV5-1 | few | CASSERTGGDSPLHF | TGCGCCAGCAGCGAGAGGACAGGGGGCGACTCACCCCTCCACTTT
. | TRBJ2-1 | TRBV19 | . | CASSMQGLNEQFF | TGTGCCAGTAGTATGCAGGGGTTGAATGAGCAATTCTTC
. | TRBJ1-5 | TRBV19 | . | CASSIDGGLVFGNQPQHF | TGTGCCAGTAGTATAGATGGGGGGTTGGTTTTCGGCAATCAGCCCCAGCATTTT
. | TRBJ1-1 | TRBV28 | . | CASSLIQGRQAFF | TGTGCCAGCAGTTTGATCCAGGGTCGTCAAGCCTTCTTT
TRBD2 | TRBJ2-5 | TRBV20-1 | once | CSSMAGGVGTQYF | TGCAGCTCTATGGCGGGGGGTGTGGGGACCCAGTACTTC
TRBD2 | TRBJ2-5 | TRBV25-1 | . | CASSEFDNSGSTKETQYF | TGTGCCAGCAGTGAATTCGATAATAGCGGGAGTACCAAGGAGACCCAGTACTTC
. | TRBJ1-2 | TRBV12-3/TRBV12-4 | . | CASRRDGYTF | TGTGCCAGCAGGCGGGATGGCTACACCTTC
. | TRBJ2-3 | TRBV7-9 | . | CASSSDGTSTDTQYF | TGTGCCAGCAGCTCGGACGGGACAAGCACAGATACGCAGTATTTT
. | TRBJ2-3 | TRBV6-1 | . | CASSPRARSPDTQYF | TGTGCCAGCAGTCCCAGAGCCAGATCGCCCGATACGCAGTATTTT
. | TRBJ2-7 | TRBV7-8 | . | CASSLAQGGRYEQYF | TGTGCCAGCAGCTTAGCGCAGGGAGGACGATACGAGCAGTACTTC